The sequence of this TCR beta chain was determined in a study of shared clonotypes between healthy human individuals (dated by TCRdb to between 2020 and 2021). General notes on the study: A few men and a couple of women, aged 18 to 49 years, made up the cohort. Libraries were prepared and TCR repertoires were sequenced by different laboratories using diverse techniques, in order to increase sequencing depth and limit assay-specific biases. Per donor, leukapheresis produced somewhere between about 0.94 and 8.9 billion PBMCs. For each donor, three plates each were used for CD4 naive and CD4 memory, two plates were used for CD8 naive, and one plate was used for CD8 memory. To estimate repertoire size and how much clonotypes are shared between individuals, the study performed deep sequencing of blood TCR repertoires from roughly five healthy adults.

This clone was seen just once. Its antigen specificity is not known. Per-base qualities were not stored, and no clone one base away is much larger. TCR CDR3 regions were amplified from genomic DNA by multiplex PCR using the deep immunoSEQ assay. Extracted genomic DNA from each cell subset was spread evenly across all wells of several immunoSEQ 96-well plates, with each plate serving as a replicate. For sorted subsets, approximately 210 ng of genomic DNA, equivalent to 25,000 to 35,000 T cell genomes, went into each replicate PCR. Purified libraries were measured with a Qubit 3.0 fluorometer, size-checked on a Bioanalyzer 2100, and measured again with the KAPA Library Quantification kit. Each immunoSEQ 96-well plate was sequenced on its own single-read 150-cycle Illumina NextSeq 550 flow cell. The original methods were these. Because the immunoSEQ output held only junctional sequences and lacked quality scores, the filtering could not match the filtering applied to full-length reads. Sequences were annotated with PyIR, a Python wrapper for IgBLAST v1.9, using IMGT germline references to assign V/J genes and CDR3. Reads were filtered out if the reads had weak V/J assignments (E-value above 1e-6), no CDR3, stop codons, out-of-frame junctions, or ambiguous translated residues. V3J clonotypes were defined as sequences sharing the same inferred V gene, J gene, and CDR3 amino acid sequence. Percentage overlap between repertoires was computed as shared unique clonotypes divided by the size of the smaller repertoire. RTK rarefaction, the Chao1 estimator, and Recon v2.1 estimates of unobserved clonotypes were used to assess repertoire richness. For all TCRbeta clonotypes obtained by the gDNA method from a few donors, generation probabilities were computed with OLGA. TCRdb mirrors the immuneACCESS table, restricted to in-frame sequences. Some clones are absent from its copies; in checked studies, under half trace to an unresolved V gene, and the reason for the others is unknown. D and trimming come from the DNA, and the V and J calls and clone size come from that table. This sample has some 2.3 million clones in its table, and more than 85% of those were observed once. The ten largest clones add up to 0.35% to 0.5% of the sample.

The CDR3 runs 16 amino acids, cysteine and phenylalanine included. The DNA shown is the 48-base CDR3, in frame from base 1. CDR1 and CDR2 are drawn from the germline V gene: SGHDT, YYEEEE. Here V drops 0 bases and J drops 3 bases, and the junction holds 5 bases not matched to any gene. Beyond this particular receptor, the publication reports: When a handful of donors were compared, the shared fraction of clonotypes was approximately 5% for naive CD4, over 3% for naive CD8, more than 2% for memory CD4, and less than 0.45% for memory CD8. Pairwise subsampling led to the expectation that sequencing depth would affect the degree of clonotype sharing among donors. Incomplete sequencing was indicated by rarefaction of sorted-subset datasets, despite the large sequencing depth. The genetic and exposure-history diversity represented was limited by the small number of donors. Larger estimated clonotype richness was generally found for naive subsets than for memory subsets. Clonotypes shared by all four sorted-subset donors showed higher generation probabilities than non-shared clonotypes. Sampling was limited to blood, and TCR repertoires in tissue likely differ from TCR repertoires in blood.

The donors were healthy, HIV-negative adults who had no recently reported acute infections or vaccinations. Every donor was a Caucasian adult living in Nashville, Tennessee, USA. Magnetic negative selection was used to enrich CD4+ T cells, after which naive cells were positively selected on CD45RA and the negative fraction became the memory subset. After blood collection by leukapheresis, PBMCs were isolated using Ficoll-Histopaque density gradient centrifugation and then cryopreserved in the vapor phase of liquid nitrogen. Analytical flow cytometry was used to check the purity and quantity of every magnetically sorted T cell population. Genomic DNA was isolated from every sorted fraction and measured by UV absorbance on a Nanodrop 2000c.

The source is a man younger than 35 in good health. Some clones in this sample may be carry-over from other donors' samples. Sequencing input: naive CD4+ T cells from PBMCs. The sample's cell subset or site label, decoded: CD45RA+ positively selected. The V and J segments used are TRBV5-6 and TRBJ2-7, and 11 junction bases match TRBD1. This receptor has the CDR3 CASSLVGQGVLYEQYF. The nucleotides read TGTGCCAGCAGCTTGGTGGGACAGGGGGTCCTCTACGAGCAGTACTTC.